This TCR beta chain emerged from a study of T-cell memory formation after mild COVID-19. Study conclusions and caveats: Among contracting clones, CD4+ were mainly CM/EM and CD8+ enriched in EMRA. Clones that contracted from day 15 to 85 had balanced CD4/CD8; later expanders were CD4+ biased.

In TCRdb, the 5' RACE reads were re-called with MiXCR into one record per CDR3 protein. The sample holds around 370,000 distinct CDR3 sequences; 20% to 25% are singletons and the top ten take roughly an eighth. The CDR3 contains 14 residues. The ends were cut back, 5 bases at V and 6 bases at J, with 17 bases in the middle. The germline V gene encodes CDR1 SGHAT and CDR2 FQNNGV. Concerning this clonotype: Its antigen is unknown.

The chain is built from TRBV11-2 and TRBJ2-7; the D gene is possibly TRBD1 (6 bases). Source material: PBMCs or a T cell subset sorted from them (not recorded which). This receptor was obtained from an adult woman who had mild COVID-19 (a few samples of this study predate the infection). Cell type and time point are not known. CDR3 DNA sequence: TGTGCCAGCAGCCGCCGGGACACCGGACCCGAGCAGTACTTC. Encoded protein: CASSRRDTGPEQYF.